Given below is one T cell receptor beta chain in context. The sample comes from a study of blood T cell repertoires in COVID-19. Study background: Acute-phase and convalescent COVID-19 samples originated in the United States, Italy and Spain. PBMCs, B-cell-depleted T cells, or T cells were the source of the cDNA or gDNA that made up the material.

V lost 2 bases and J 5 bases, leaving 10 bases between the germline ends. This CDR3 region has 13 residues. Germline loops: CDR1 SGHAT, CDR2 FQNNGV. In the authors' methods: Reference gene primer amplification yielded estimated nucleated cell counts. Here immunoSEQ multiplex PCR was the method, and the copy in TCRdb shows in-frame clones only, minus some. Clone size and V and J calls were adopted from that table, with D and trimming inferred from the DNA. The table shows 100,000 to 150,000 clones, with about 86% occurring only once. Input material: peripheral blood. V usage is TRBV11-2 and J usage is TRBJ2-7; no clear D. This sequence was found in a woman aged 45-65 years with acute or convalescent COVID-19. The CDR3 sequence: CASSLTLSHEQYF. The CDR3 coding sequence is TGTGCCAGCAGCTTAACTCTAAGCCACGAGCAGTACTTC.